This T cell receptor beta chain comes out of a study of follicular helper T cells after annual influenza vaccination. Notes on the study in general: Most later recoveries of Day 7 ICOS+CD38+ clones were ICOS-CD38- cTfh.

This table comes from immunoSEQ multiplex PCR, and its TCRdb copy is limited to in-frame clones, with some not included. The sample records thousands of clones, around 75% being singletons. Regarding time point: 2015-2016 season, 7 days after influenza vaccination. Sorted blood CD4 subsets were sequenced before and after adults received seasonal inactivated influenza vaccine. Donors were community-dwelling with no influenza vaccine in the prior 6 months. This clone has only one observation. Antigen: not known. Looked up from germline, CDR1 is MNHEY and CDR2 is SMNVEV (reference sequence). Trimming cost V 10 bases and J 8 bases, with 25 bases left between them. There are 15 residues in the CDR3.

V is TRBV27 and J is TRBJ2-3; D may be TRBD1 (6 bases). The sequence was collected from an adult who received the influenza vaccine. The sample consisted of CXCR5- memory CD4+ T cells sorted from blood, taken 7 days after influenza vaccination. CDR3 residues: CATSTGQSRIGTQYF. As DNA, the CDR3 is TGTGCCACGAGTACAGGGCAAAGCCGGATCGGTACGCAGTATTTT.